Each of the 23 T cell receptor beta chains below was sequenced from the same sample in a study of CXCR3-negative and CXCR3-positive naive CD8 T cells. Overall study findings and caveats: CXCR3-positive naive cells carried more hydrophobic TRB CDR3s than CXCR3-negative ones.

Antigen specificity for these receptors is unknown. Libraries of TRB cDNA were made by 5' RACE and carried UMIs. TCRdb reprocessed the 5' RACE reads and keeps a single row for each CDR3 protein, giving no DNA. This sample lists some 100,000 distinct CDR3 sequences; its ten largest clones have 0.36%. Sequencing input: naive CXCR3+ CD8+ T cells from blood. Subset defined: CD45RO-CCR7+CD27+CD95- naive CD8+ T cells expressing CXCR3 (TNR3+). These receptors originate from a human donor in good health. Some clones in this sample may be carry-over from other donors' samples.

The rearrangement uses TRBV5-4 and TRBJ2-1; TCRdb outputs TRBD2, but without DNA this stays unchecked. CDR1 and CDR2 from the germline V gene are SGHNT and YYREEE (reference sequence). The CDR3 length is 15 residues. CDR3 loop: CASSPSKSSYNEQFF.

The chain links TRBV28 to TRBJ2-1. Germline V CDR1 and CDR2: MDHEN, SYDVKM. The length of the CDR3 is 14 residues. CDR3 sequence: CASSPAVGDNEQFF.

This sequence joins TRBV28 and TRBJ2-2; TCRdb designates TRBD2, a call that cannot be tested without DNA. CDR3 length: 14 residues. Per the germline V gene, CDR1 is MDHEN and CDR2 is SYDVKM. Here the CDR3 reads CASRPGLGGGELFF.

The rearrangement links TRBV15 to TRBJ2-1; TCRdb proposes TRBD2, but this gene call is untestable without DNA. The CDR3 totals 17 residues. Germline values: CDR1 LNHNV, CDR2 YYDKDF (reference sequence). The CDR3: CATSTGRGIAGVYEQFF. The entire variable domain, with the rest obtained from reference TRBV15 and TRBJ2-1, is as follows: DAMVIQNPRYQVTQFGKPVTLSCSQTLNHNVMYWYQQKSSQAPKLLFHYYDKDFNNEADTPDNFQSRRPNTSFCFLDIRSPGLGDTAMYLCATSTGRGIAGVYEQFFGPGTRLTVL.

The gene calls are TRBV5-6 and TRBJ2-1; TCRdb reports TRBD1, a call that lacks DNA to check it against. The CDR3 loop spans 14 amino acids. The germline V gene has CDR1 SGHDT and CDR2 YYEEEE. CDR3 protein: CASSLRDFGGEQFF.

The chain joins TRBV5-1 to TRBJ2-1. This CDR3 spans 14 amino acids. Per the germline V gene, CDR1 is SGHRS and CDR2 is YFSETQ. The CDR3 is CASSFGPEGIEQFF.

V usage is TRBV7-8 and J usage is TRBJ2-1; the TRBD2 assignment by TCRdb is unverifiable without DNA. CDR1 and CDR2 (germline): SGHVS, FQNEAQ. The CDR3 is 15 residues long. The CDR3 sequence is CASCPGLAKRDEQFF.

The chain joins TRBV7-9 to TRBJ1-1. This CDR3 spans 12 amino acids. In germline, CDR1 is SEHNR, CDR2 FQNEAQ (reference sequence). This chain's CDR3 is CASSLDPDKVFF.

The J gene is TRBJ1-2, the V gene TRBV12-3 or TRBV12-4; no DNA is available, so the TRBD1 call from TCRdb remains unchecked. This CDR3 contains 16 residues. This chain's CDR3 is CASSPPGQGALGGYTF.

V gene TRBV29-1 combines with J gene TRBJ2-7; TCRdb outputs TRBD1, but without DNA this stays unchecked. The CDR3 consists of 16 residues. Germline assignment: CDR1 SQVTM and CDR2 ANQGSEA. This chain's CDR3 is CSAEGWQDNISCEQYF.

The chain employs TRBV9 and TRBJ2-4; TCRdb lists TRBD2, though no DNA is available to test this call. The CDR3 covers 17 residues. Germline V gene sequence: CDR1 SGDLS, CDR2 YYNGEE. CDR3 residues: CASSAGLAGEAKNIQYF.

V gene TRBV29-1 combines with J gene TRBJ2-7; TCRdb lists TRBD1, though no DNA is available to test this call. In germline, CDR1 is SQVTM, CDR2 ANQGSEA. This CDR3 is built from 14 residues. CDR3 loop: CSVTIVGPGYEQYF.

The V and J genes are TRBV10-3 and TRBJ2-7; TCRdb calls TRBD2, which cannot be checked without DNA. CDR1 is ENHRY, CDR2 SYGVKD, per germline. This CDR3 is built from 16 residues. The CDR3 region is CAISDPTGPSFWEQYF.

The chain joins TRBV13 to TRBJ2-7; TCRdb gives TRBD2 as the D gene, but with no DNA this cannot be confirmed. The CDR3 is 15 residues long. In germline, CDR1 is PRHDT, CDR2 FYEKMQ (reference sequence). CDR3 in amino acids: CASSRGLAGAREQYF.

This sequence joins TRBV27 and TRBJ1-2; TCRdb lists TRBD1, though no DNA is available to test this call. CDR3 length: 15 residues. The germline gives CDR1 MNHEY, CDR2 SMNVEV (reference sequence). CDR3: CASSGQGASWYGYTF.

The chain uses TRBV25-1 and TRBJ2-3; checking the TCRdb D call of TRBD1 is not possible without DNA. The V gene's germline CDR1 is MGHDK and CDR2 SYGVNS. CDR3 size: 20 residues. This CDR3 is CASSAALGDRGEVNTDTQYF.

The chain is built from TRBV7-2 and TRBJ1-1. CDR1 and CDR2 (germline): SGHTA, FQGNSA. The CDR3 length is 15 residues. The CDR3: CASSLGPYKNTEAFF.

CDR3 region: CAISESREGHEQYF. The genes are TRBV10-3 and TRBJ2-7; the TRBD2 assignment by TCRdb is unverifiable without DNA. The CDR3 loop spans 14 amino acids. The germline V gene has CDR1 ENHRY and CDR2 SYGVKD.

This CDR3 reads CSVEFPTGSYEQYF. The chain carries TRBV29-1 and TRBJ2-7; as DNA is missing, the TRBD1 call by TCRdb cannot be tested. The CDR3 is 14 residues long. CDR1 and CDR2 (germline): SQVTM, ANQGSEA.

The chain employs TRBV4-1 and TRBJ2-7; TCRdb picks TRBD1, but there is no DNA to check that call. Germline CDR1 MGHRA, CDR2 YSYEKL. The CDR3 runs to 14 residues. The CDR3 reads CASSQGTGVYEQYF.

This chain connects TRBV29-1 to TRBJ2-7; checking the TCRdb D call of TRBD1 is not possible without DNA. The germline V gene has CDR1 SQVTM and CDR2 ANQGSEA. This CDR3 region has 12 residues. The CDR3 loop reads CSMRTGGYEQYF.

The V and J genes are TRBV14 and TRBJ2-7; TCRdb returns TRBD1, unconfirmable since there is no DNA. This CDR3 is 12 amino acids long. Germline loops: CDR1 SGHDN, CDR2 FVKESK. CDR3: CASSLRANEQYF.

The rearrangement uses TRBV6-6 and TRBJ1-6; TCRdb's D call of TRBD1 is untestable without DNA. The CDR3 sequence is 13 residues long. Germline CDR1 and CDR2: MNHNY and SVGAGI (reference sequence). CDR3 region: CASRTGLLGPLHF.